This TCR beta chain is drawn from a study of cytomegalovirus exposure and HLA in healthy donors. Across the study: Assignment to the Caucasian-associated ancestry cluster applied to about 80% of the roughly 420 genotyped donors. Whole-study findings and limits: It was reported that the classifier diagnosed cytomegalovirus status with high specificity and sensitivity in both the original and validation cohorts.

This clone was observed a single time. As yet, its antigen is unknown. Researchers ran the PCR with 60 Vbeta and 13 Jbeta primers. The assay was immunoSEQ multiplex PCR, and TCRdb's table has in-frame clones only and misses some. The profile covers 200,000 to 250,000 clones, with around four fifths appearing a single time and about 1.8% taken by the ten largest. Trimming cost V 4 bases and J 0 bases; bases outside gene matches: 6. The CDR3 spans 15 residues. In germline, CDR1 is MNHEY, CDR2 SMNVEV (reference sequence). The sequencing sample was made of PBMCs. This clonotype was sampled from a man in his fifties in good health and CMV-seronegative. V gene TRBV27 combines with J gene TRBJ2-7; 7 bases are shared with TRBD2. The CDR3 DNA reads TGTGCCAGCAGTTCTCTAGCGGCAAGCTCCTACGAGCAGTACTTC. Translated, it gives CASSSLAASSYEQYF.